These 9 T cell receptor beta chains share one sample of origin, sequenced in a study of blood T cell repertoires in COVID-19 (TCRdb year 2020). Library creation used the immunoSEQ multiplex PCR assay. TCRdb holds this immuneACCESS table with in-frame rearrangements only. Some clones are missing; in checked studies, unresolved V genes explain under half, and the rest has no known cause. The sample table records some 7,500 clones; more than 70% of these occur just once. Together, the top ten hold roughly 17% of the sample. Material for sequencing was peripheral blood. These receptor sequences come from a woman in her fifties or sixties with active COVID-19.

The V gene is TRBV9, the J gene TRBJ1-1; D is ambiguous. The germline V gene has CDR1 SGDLS and CDR2 YYNGEE. This CDR3 region has 15 residues. V was clipped by 0 bases and J by 0 bases, with 9 bases between them. The CDR3 protein is CASSVAGIVNTEAFF. CDR3 coding DNA: TGTGCCAGCAGCGTAGCAGGCATCGTGAACACTGAAGCTTTCTTT.

This clone was recorded only once. The rearrangement links TRBV5-1 to TRBJ2-7; 9 bases are a match to TRBD1. V gave up 5 bases and J gave up 5 bases; unmatched junction bases: 5. The CDR3 loop spans 13 amino acids. CDR1 and CDR2 from the germline V gene are SGHRS and YFSETQ. The chain's CDR3 is CASRQGALNEQYF. The CDR3 coding sequence is TGCGCCAGCAGACAGGGGGCGTTAAACGAGCAGTACTTC.

J is TRBJ2-5 and V is TRBV7-3, with TRBD2 identical over 14 bases. This CDR3 has 16 residues. V was pared by 5 bases and J by 4 bases, with 6 bases of the junction left unmatched. The germline V gene encodes CDR1 SGHTA and CDR2 FQGTGA. The CDR3 DNA reads TGTGCCAGCAGCCGTACCGGGACTAGCGGGGGAGAGACCCAGTACTTC. It encodes CASSRTGTSGGETQYF.

There are a few counts of this clone. The V gene is TRBV2, the J gene TRBJ2-7; TRBD1 aligns across 9 bases. Looked up from germline, CDR1 is SNHLY and CDR2 is FYNNEI. Trimming took 6 bases from V and 0 from J; bases not matched to a gene: 12. The CDR3 is 17 residues long. DNA of the CDR3: TGTGCCAGCAGCCTGGACAGGGGCTCCTTCCTCTCCTACGAGCAGTACTTC. Its protein product is CASSLDRGSFLSYEQYF.

V is TRBV4-1 and J is TRBJ2-7; D remains ambiguous. The V gene lost 1 base and the J gene lost 0 bases, with 7 bases spanning the gap. There are 14 residues in the CDR3. Germline V gene sequence: CDR1 MGHRA, CDR2 YSYEKL. The CDR3 is CASSQGLSSYEQYF. The CDR3 bases are TGCGCCAGCAGCCAAGGCCTAAGCTCCTACGAGCAGTACTTC.

In this sample, this clone turned up once. This chain links TRBV5-1 with TRBJ2-5; D gene uncertain. This CDR3 spans 12 amino acids. V was clipped by 0 bases and J by 3 bases, with 3 bases between them. Germline CDR1 is SGHRS and CDR2 is YFSETQ. The CDR3 region has the DNA TGCGCCAGCAGCTTGGCGGAAGAGACCCAGTACTTC. Translation gives CASSLAEETQYF.

The V and J genes are TRBV28 and TRBJ2-5; a weak D match, TRBD1 (5 bases). There are 14 residues in the CDR3. Germline V CDR1 and CDR2: MDHEN, SYDVKM. V lost 3 bases and J lost 2, with 10 bases in between. CDR3 amino acids: CASSFLQGQETQYF. The CDR3 nucleotides are TGTGCCAGCAGTTTTCTTCAGGGACAAGAGACCCAGTACTTC.

The V and J genes are TRBV27 and TRBJ1-2, with D uncertain. V lost 6 bases to trimming and J lost 8 bases, with 16 bases between them. The germline CDR1 and CDR2 sequences are MNHEY and SMNVEV (reference sequence). This CDR3 region has 13 residues. CDR3 protein: CASRGPTWRGYTF. The CDR3 DNA follows: TGTGCCAGCAGGGGTCCCACATGGAGGGGCTACACCTTC.

This rearrangement joins TRBV4-3 to TRBJ2-1, with a tentative D call TRBD1 (6 bases). V lost 3 bases and J lost 0, with 15 bases in between. In germline, CDR1 is LGHNA, CDR2 YSLEER. This CDR3 contains 17 residues. CDR3 sequence reads: CASSQDPQGSSYNEQFF. The CDR3 DNA reads as TGCGCCAGCAGCCAGGACCCTCAGGGGAGCTCCTACAATGAGCAGTTCTTC.